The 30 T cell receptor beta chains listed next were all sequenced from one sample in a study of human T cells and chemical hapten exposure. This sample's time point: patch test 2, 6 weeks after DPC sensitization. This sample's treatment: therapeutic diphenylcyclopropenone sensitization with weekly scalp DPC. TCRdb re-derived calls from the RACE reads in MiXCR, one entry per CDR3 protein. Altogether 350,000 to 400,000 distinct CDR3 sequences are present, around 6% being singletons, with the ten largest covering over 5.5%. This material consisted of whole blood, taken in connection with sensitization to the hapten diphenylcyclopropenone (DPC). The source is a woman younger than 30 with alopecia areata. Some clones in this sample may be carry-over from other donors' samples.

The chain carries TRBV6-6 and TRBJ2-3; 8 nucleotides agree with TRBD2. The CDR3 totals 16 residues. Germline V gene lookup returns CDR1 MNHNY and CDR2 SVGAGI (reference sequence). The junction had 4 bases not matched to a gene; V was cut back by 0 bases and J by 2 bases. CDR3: CASSYSAGGNTDTQYF. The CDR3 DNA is TGTGCCAGCAGTTACTCTGCGGGGGGAAACACAGATACGCAGTATTTT.

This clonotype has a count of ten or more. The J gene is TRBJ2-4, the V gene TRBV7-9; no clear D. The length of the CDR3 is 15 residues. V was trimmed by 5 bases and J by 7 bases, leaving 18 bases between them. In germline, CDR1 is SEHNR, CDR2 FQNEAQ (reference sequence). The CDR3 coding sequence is TGTGCCAGCAGCGTTCGCCAAGATCTGGCGAACATTCAGTACTTC. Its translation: CASSVRQDLANIQYF.

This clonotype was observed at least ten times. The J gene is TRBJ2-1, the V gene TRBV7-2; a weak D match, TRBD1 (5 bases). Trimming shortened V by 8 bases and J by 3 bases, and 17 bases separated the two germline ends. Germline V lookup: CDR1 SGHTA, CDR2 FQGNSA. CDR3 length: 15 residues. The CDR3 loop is CASAREGVDYNEQFF. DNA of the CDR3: TGTGCCAGCGCCAGGGAAGGGGTGGACTACAATGAGCAGTTCTTC. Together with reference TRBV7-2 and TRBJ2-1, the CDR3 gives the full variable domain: GAGVSQSPSNKVTEKGKDVELRCDPISGHTALYWYRQSLGQGLEFLIYFQGNSAPDKSGLPSDRFSAERTGGSVSTLTIQRTQQEDSAVYLCASAREGVDYNEQFFGPGTRLTVL.

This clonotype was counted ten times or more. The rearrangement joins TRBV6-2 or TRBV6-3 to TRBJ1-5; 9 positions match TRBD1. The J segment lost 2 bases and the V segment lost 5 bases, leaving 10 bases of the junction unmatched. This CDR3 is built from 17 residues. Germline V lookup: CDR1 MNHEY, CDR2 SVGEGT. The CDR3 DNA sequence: TGTGCCAGCAGTGAGACACAGGGGGCGTCGGGCAATCAGCCCCAGCATTTT. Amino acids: CASSETQGASGNQPQHF.

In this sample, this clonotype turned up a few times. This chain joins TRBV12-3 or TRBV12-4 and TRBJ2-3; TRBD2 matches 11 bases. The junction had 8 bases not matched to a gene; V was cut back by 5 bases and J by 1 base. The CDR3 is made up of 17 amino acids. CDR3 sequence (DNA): TGTGCCAGCAGTATACAAATACTAGCGGGGGGCACAGATACGCAGTATTTT. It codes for CASSIQILAGGTDTQYF.

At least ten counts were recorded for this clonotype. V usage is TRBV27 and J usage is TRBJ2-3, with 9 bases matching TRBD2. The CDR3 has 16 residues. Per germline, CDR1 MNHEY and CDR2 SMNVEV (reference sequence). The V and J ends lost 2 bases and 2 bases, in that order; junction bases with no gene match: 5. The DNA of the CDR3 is TGTGCCAGCAGTTTAGGAGCGGGGGGCTTCACAGATACGCAGTATTTT. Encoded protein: CASSLGAGGFTDTQYF.

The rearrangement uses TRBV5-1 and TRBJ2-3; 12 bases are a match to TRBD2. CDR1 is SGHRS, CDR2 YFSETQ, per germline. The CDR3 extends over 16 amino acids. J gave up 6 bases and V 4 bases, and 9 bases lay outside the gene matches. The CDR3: CASSLRRGTSGDTQYF. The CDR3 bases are TGCGCCAGCAGCCTACGACGAGGGACTAGCGGGGATACGCAGTATTTT.

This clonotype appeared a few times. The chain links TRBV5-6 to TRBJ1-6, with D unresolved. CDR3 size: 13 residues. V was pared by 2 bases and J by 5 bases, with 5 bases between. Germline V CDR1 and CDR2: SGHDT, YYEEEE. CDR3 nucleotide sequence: TGTGCCAGCAGCTTCGCTCATAATTCACCCCTCCACTTT. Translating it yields CASSFAHNSPLHF.

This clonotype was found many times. DNA for the CDR3: TGTGCCAGCAGTCGACAGGGGGCCTTGCTTGAAAAACTGTTTTTT. Translating gives CASSRQGALLEKLFF. The chain joins TRBV12-3 or TRBV12-4 to TRBJ1-4; 10 positions agree with TRBD1. V was clipped by 5 bases and J by 7 bases; unmatched bases: 7. The CDR3 covers 15 residues.

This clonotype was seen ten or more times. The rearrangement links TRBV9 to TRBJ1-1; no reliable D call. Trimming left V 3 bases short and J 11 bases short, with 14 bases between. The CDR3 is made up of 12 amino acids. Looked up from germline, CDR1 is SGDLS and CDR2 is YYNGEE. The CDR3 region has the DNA TGTGCCAGCAGCGGATTAGCCGGGTATGCTTTCTTT. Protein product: CASSGLAGYAFF.

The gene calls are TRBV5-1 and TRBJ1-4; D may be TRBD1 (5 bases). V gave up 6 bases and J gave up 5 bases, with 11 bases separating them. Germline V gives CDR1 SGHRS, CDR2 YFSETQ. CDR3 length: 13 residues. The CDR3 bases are TGCGCCAGCAAATCACAGGAAAATGAAAAACTGTTTTTT. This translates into CASKSQENEKLFF. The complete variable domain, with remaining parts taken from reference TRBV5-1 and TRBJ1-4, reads KAGVTQTPRYLIKTRGQQVTLSCSPISGHRSVSWYQQTPGQGLQFLFEYFSETQRNKGNFPGRFSGRQFSNSRSEMNVSTLELGDSALYLCASKSQENEKLFFGSGTQLSVL.

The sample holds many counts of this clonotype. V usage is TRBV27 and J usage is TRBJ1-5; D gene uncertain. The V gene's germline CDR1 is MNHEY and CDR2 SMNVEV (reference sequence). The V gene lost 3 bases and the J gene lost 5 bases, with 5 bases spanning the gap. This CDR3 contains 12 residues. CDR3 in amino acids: CASSFPHQPQHF. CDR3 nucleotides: TGTGCCAGCAGTTTCCCTCATCAGCCCCAGCATTTT.

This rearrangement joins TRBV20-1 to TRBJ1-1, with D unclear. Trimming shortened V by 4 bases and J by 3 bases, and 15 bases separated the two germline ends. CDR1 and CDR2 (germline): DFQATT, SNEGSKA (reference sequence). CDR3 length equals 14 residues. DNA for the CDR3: TGCAGTGCTAATGGACGGAACCGGGACACTGAAGCTTTCTTT. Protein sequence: CSANGRNRDTEAFF.

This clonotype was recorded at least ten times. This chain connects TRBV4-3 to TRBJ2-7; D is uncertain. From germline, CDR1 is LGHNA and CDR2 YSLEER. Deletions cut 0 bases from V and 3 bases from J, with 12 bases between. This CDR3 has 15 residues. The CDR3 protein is CASSQDSVVSYEQYF. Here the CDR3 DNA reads TGCGCCAGCAGCCAAGACTCAGTAGTAAGCTACGAGCAGTACTTC.

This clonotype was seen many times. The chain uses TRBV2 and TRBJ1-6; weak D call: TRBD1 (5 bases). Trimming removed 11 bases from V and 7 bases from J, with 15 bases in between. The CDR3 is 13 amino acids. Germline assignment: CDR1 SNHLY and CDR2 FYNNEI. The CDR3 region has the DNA TGTGCCTCCAGGGAAGGGGTAAATTCACCCCTCCACTTT. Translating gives CASREGVNSPLHF.

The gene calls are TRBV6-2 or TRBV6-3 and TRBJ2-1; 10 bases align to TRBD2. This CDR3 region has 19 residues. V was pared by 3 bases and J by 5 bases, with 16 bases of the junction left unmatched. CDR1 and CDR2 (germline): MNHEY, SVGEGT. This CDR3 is CASSYLKKLLAGSNNEQFF. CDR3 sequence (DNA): TGTGCCAGCAGTTATCTAAAAAAACTACTAGCGGGGTCCAACAATGAGCAGTTCTTC.

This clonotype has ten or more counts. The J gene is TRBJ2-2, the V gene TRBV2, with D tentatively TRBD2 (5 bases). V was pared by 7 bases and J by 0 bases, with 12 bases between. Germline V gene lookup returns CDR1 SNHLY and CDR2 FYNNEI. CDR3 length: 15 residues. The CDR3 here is CASNAPGSNTGELFF. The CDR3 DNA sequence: TGTGCCAGCAACGCTCCGGGGTCGAACACCGGGGAGCTGTTTTTT. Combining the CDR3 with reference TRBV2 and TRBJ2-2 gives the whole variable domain EPEVTQTPSHQVTQMGQEVILRCVPISNHLYFYWYRQILGQKVEFLVSFYNNEISEKSEIFDDQFSVERPDGSNFTLKIRSTKLEDSAMYFCASNAPGSNTGELFFGEGSRLTVL.

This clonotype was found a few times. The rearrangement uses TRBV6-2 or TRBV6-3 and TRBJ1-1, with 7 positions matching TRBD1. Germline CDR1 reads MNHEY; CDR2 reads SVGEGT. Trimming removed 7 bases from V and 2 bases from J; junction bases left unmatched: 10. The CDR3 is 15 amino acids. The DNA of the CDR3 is TGTGCCAGCATCAGTTACAGGGGTCTCAACACTGAAGCTTTCTTT. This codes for CASISYRGLNTEAFF.

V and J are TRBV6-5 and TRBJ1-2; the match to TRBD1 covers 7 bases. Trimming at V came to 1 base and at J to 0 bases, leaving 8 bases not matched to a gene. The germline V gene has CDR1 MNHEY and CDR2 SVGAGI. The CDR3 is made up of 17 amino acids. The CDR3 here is CASSYWARGASNYGYTF. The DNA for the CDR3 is TGTGCCAGCAGTTACTGGGCCAGGGGGGCATCTAACTATGGCTACACCTTC.

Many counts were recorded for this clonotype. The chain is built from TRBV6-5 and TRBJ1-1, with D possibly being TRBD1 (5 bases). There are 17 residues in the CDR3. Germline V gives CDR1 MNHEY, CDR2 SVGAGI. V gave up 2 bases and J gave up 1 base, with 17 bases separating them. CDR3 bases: TGTGCCAGCAGTTACCCCCCTTCCGGGGCCCAGAACACTGAAGCTTTCTTT. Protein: CASSYPPSGAQNTEAFF.

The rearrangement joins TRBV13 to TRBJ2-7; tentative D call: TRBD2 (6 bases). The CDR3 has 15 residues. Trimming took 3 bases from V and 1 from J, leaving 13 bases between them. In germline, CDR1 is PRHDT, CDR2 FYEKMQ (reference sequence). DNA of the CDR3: TGTGCCAGCAGCTTTACGGCGGGACGATCCTACGAGCAGTACTTC. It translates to CASSFTAGRSYEQYF.

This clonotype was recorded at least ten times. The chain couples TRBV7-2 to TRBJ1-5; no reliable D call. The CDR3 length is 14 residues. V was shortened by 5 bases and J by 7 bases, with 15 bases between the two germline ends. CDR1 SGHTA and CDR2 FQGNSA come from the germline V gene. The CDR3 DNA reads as TGTGCCAGCAGCCCGGACGGTTTATGGCAGCCCCAGCATTTT. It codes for CASSPDGLWQPQHF.

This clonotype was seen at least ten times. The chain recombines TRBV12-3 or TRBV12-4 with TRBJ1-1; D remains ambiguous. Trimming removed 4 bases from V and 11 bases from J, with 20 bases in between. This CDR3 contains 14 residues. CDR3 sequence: CASSSGLRNEVAFF. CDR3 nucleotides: TGTGCCAGCAGTTCGGGCCTTAGGAATGAGGTTGCTTTCTTT.

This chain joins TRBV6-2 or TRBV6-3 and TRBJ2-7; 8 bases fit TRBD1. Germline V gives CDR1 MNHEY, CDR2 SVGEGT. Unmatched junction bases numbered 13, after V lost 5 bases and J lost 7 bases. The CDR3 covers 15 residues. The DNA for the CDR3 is TGTGCCAGCAGTCCCTCGACAGGGGTTTTTTGGGAGCAGTACTTC. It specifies CASSPSTGVFWEQYF.

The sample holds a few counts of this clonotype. CDR3 residues: CASSSYLAGGYEQYF. The CDR3 bases are TGTGCCAGCAGCTCATACCTAGCGGGGGGCTACGAGCAGTACTTC. V is TRBV7-2 and J is TRBJ2-7, with 11 bases identical to TRBD2. This CDR3 region has 15 residues. CDR1 SGHTA and CDR2 FQGNSA come from the germline V gene. With V trimmed by 4 bases and J by 3 bases, 5 bases remained unmatched.

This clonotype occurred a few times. CDR3 sequence reads: CASRSSENNEQFF. DNA for the CDR3: TGTGCCAGCAGATCGAGCGAGAACAATGAGCAGTTCTTC. The chain combines TRBV25-1 with TRBJ2-1; D remains unclear. Trimming cost V 6 bases and J 5 bases, with 11 bases left between them. The germline CDR1 and CDR2 sequences are MGHDK and SYGVNS. The CDR3 sequence is 13 residues long.

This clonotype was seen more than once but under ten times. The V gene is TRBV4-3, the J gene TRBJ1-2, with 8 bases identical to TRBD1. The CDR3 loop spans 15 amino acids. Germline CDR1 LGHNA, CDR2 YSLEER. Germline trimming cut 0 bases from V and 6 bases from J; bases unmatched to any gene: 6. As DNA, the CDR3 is TGCGCCAGCAGCCAAGATCTTGGCAGGGGGCATGGCTACACCTTC. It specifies CASSQDLGRGHGYTF.

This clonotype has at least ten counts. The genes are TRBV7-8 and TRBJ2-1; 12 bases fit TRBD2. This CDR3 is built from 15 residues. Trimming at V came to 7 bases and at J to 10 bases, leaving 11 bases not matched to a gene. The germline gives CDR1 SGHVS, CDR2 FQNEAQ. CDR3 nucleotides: TGTGCCAGCACCTTTAGGCGGACTAGCGGGGCAGAGCAGTTCTTC. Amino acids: CASTFRRTSGAEQFF.

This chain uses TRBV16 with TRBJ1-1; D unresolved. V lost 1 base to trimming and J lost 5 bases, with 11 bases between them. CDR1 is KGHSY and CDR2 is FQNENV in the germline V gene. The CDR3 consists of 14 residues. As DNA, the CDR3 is TGTGCCAGCAGCCAATTCCAAGGCTGGACTGAAGCTTTCTTT. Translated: CASSQFQGWTEAFF.

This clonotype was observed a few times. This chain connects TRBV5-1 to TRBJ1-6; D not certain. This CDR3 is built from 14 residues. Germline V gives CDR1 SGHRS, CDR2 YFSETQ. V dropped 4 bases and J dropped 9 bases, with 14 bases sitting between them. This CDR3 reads CASSPGGFTSPLHF. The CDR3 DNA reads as TGCGCCAGCAGCCCAGGAGGGTTTACTTCACCCCTCCACTTT.